Each of the 16 T cell receptor beta chains below was sequenced from the same sample in a study of T cell repertoires in cytomegalovirus infection. Antigens for these TCRs are unknown. TCRdb passed the reads through MiXCR, listing each CDR3 protein once. Among over 100,000 distinct CDR3 sequences listed, 25% to 30% were seen once. This sample comprised CD8+ T cells from cultured PBMCs, obtained from culture after CMV antigen stimulation. Source of these receptors: a human donor in good health (CMV status not recorded). Some clones in this sample may be carry-over from other donors' samples.

The chain carries TRBV6-5 and TRBJ2-1; the match to TRBD2 covers 9 bases. With V trimmed by 4 bases and J by 2 bases, 3 bases remained unmatched. This CDR3 contains 15 residues. Germline V lookup: CDR1 MNHEY, CDR2 SVGAGI. The CDR3 loop is CASSSTSGAYNEQFF. The CDR3 DNA follows: TGTGCCAGCAGTTCGACTAGCGGTGCCTACAATGAGCAGTTCTTC.

This clonotype occurred many times. The chain combines TRBV20-1 with TRBJ2-3; 11 bases are a match to TRBD2. The germline gives CDR1 DFQATT, CDR2 SNEGSKA (reference sequence). Trimming removed 4 bases from V and 3 bases from J; junction bases left unmatched: 15. CDR3 length equals 18 residues. The CDR3: CSAISPVDSGGATDTQYF. In DNA form, the CDR3 reads TGCAGTGCTATTTCCCCGGTTGATAGCGGGGGGGCTACAGATACGCAGTATTTT.

The chain employs TRBV12-3 or TRBV12-4 and TRBJ2-1; 10 bases are shared with TRBD2. The CDR3 consists of 15 residues. Trimming at V came to 3 bases and at J to 7 bases, leaving 6 bases not matched to a gene. The CDR3 spells CASSLVAGGGNEQFF. The CDR3 DNA is TGTGCCAGCAGTTTGGTAGCGGGGGGAGGGAATGAGCAGTTCTTC.

A few counts support this clonotype. This chain joins TRBV27 and TRBJ1-1, with 7 bases matching TRBD1. Looked up from germline, CDR1 is MNHEY and CDR2 is SMNVEV (reference sequence). Trimming at V came to 7 bases and at J to 1 base, leaving 9 bases not matched to a gene. The CDR3 is 15 amino acids. CDR3 amino acids: CASTSAPGGNTEAFF. The CDR3 coding sequence is TGTGCCAGCACCTCCGCCCCAGGGGGGAACACTGAAGCTTTCTTT.

J is TRBJ2-1 and V is TRBV12-3 or TRBV12-4, with D possibly being TRBD1 or TRBD2 (5 bases each). The CDR3 runs 12 residues. V was pared by 5 bases and J by 9 bases, with 11 bases between. Written as DNA, the CDR3 is TGTGCCAGCAGTCAGGGAGCGGTTGAGCAGTTCTTC. It is translated as CASSQGAVEQFF.

The rearrangement uses TRBV4-1 and TRBJ2-1, with D maybe TRBD2 (6 bases). CDR1 is MGHRA and CDR2 is YSYEKL in the germline V gene. The CDR3 is 15 residues long. Trimming removed 1 base from V and 2 bases from J, with 9 bases in between. CDR3: CASSQGLDTYNEQFF. The CDR3 coding sequence is TGCGCCAGCAGCCAAGGACTAGACACCTACAATGAGCAGTTCTTC.

This clonotype was found many times. This sequence joins TRBV7-2 and TRBJ2-7; D unclear. The CDR3 sequence is 17 residues long. The germline gives CDR1 SGHTA, CDR2 FQGNSA. V dropped 5 bases and J dropped 0 bases, with 20 bases sitting between them. CDR3 amino acids: CASSPWRLGYISYEQYF. CDR3 in DNA: TGTGCCAGCAGCCCTTGGCGGTTGGGGTACATCTCCTACGAGCAGTACTTC. Drawing the rest from reference TRBV7-2 and TRBJ2-7, the complete variable domain is GAGVSQSPSNKVTEKGKDVELRCDPISGHTALYWYRQSLGQGLEFLIYFQGNSAPDKSGLPSDRFSAERTGGSVSTLTIQRTQQEDSAVYLCASSPWRLGYISYEQYFGPGTRLTVT.

The chain combines TRBV28 with TRBJ1-1; D gene uncertain. Germline CDR1 MDHEN, CDR2 SYDVKM. CDR3 size: 13 residues. The V end lost 1 base, the J end lost 1 base, and 4 bases lay between the germline ends. CDR3 bases: TGTGCCAGCAGTTTATCGGCGAACACTGAAGCTTTCTTT. The encoded protein is CASSLSANTEAFF.

This clonotype was seen just once. A much larger clone lies a single base off, so this may be a read error. The chain uses TRBV4-2 and TRBJ2-1, with a tentative D call TRBD2 (6 bases). CDR1 is LGHNA, CDR2 YNFKEQ, per germline. Deletions cut 8 bases from V and 6 bases from J, with 29 bases between. The CDR3 length is 18 residues. Here the CDR3 reads CASGPSLYSGTPGNEQFF. For the CDR3, the DNA is TGTGCCAGCGGCCCCAGCTTGTATAGCGGAACCCCTGGCAATGAGCAGTTCTTC.

In this sample, this clonotype turned up many times. V is TRBV12-3 or TRBV12-4 and J is TRBJ2-2, with 8 bases fitting TRBD2. The CDR3 covers 14 residues. The junction had 5 bases not matched to a gene; V was cut back by 11 bases and J by 0 bases. Here the CDR3 DNA reads TGTGCCGTGCGGGGGGTAGCGAACACCGGGGAGCTGTTTTTT. It specifies CAVRGVANTGELFF.

The V and J genes are TRBV10-3 and TRBJ2-7; tentative D call: TRBD2 (5 bases). CDR3 length: 11 amino acids. V was clipped by 5 bases and J by 7 bases, with 9 bases between them. CDR1 is ENHRY and CDR2 is SYGVKD in the germline V gene. The CDR3: CAISSSWEQYF. Written as DNA, the CDR3 is TGTGCCATCAGTTCTAGCTGGGAGCAGTACTTC.

This chain links TRBV2 with TRBJ1-6; 8 nucleotides align to TRBD1. The CDR3 extends over 13 amino acids. Per germline, CDR1 SNHLY and CDR2 FYNNEI. With 6 bases clipped from V and 7 bases from J, the junction kept 2 bases outside the gene matches. CDR3 sequence reads: CASSWTGNSPLHF. In DNA form, the CDR3 reads TGTGCCAGCAGCTGGACAGGGAATTCACCCCTCCACTTT.

The V gene is TRBV7-8, the J gene TRBJ2-7; possibly TRBD1 or TRBD2 for D (6 bases each). Germline CDR1 reads SGHVS; CDR2 reads FQNEAQ. The CDR3 has 14 residues. Trimming shortened V by 5 bases and J by 4 bases, and 15 bases separated the two germline ends. This chain's CDR3 is CASSQGGPGYEQYF. DNA for the CDR3: TGTGCCAGCAGCCAAGGGGGGCCAGGGTACGAGCAGTACTTC.

This clonotype occurred a few times. The V gene is TRBV19, the J gene TRBJ1-2; D remains unclear. V was clipped by 7 bases and J by 4 bases, with 10 bases between them. This CDR3 spans 12 amino acids. CDR1 is LNHDA, CDR2 SQIVND, per germline (reference sequence). CDR3 DNA: TGTGCCAGTACCTACGATGGCTATGGCTACACCTTC. It codes for CASTYDGYGYTF.

The chain has TRBV13 and TRBJ2-1; D gene uncertain. CDR1 is PRHDT and CDR2 is FYEKMQ in the germline V gene (reference sequence). The CDR3 consists of 13 residues. V shed 5 bases and J shed 5 bases, with 10 bases lying between them. The CDR3 DNA is TGTGCCAGCAGCCCCCGGCAGGACAATGAGCAGTTCTTC. This encodes CASSPRQDNEQFF.

In this sample, this clonotype turned up once. V and J are TRBV2 and TRBJ2-7, with D perhaps assigned TRBD1 or TRBD2 (6 bases each). The ends were cut back, 3 bases at V and 6 bases at J, with 15 bases in the middle. Germline loops: CDR1 SNHLY, CDR2 FYNNEI. This CDR3 contains 14 residues. CDR3 DNA sequence: TGTGCCAGCAGTGAGTCACCGGGGGCGGGCGAGCAGTACTTC. It is translated as CASSESPGAGEQYF.